The 18 T cell receptor beta chains reported below all come from one sample, sequenced in a study of T cells after posttransplantation cyclophosphamide. Only in-frame clones appear in the TCRdb table, and some are missing; sequencing was by immunoSEQ multiplex PCR. Listed for the sample are tens of thousands of clones, none seen a single time. Sequenced: PBMCs. These receptors were taken from a woman between 45 and 60 years old in good health and a related stem cell transplant donor.

The V gene is TRBV9, the J gene TRBJ1-1; weak D call: TRBD1 (5 bases). Germline values: CDR1 SGDLS, CDR2 YYNGEE. CDR3 length equals 13 residues. V lost 1 base and J lost 10, with 14 bases in between. The DNA of the CDR3 is TGTGCCAGCAGCGTAAGTCCCGGCGGGGGAGCTTTCTTT. Its translation: CASSVSPGGGAFF.

In its sample, this clone was seen many times. The V call is TRBV2, the J call TRBJ1-5, with no clear D. Germline values: CDR1 SNHLY, CDR2 FYNNEI. The CDR3 totals 14 residues. Deletions cut 2 bases from V and 5 bases from J, with 10 bases between. The CDR3 loop reads CASSETVPYQPQHF. In DNA form, the CDR3 reads TGTGCCAGCAGTGAAACGGTCCCGTATCAGCCCCAGCATTTT. The complete variable domain, with remaining parts taken from reference TRBV2 and TRBJ1-5, reads EPEVTQTPSHQVTQMGQEVILRCVPISNHLYFYWYRQILGQKVEFLVSFYNNEISEKSEIFDDQFSVERPDGSNFTLKIRSTKLEDSAMYFCASSETVPYQPQHFGDGTRLSIL.

This clone was seen more than once but under ten times. The chain is built from TRBV5-1 and TRBJ2-3; the match to TRBD1 covers 7 bases. This CDR3 contains 15 residues. Per germline, CDR1 SGHRS and CDR2 YFSETQ. Germline trimming cut 4 bases from V and 1 base from J; bases unmatched to any gene: 6. The DNA for the CDR3 is TGCGCCAGCAGCCATGGACAGGTCGGCACAGATACGCAGTATTTT. As protein: CASSHGQVGTDTQYF.

The gene calls are TRBV9 and TRBJ2-1; D is undetermined. In germline, CDR1 is SGDLS, CDR2 YYNGEE. V lost 0 bases and J lost 4, with 5 bases in between. This CDR3 spans 13 amino acids. As DNA, the CDR3 is TGTGCCAGCAGCGTAGCCACTTACAATGAGCAGTTCTTC. Amino acid sequence: CASSVATYNEQFF.

This clone has more than one count but fewer than ten. The chain carries TRBV24-1 and TRBJ1-5; TRBD1 agrees at 7 bases. Germline V gene lookup returns CDR1 KGHDR and CDR2 SFDVKD. This CDR3 contains 16 residues. Losses at the gene ends were 3 bases for V and 3 bases for J; bases not matched to a gene: 7. Here the CDR3 DNA reads TGTGCCACCAGTGATACGCTACAGGGGAACAATCAGCCCCAGCATTTT. Translation: CATSDTLQGNNQPQHF.

This clone appeared many times. The rearrangement uses TRBV19 and TRBJ1-4; possible D gene TRBD1, 6 bases. V was shortened by 3 bases and J by 3 bases, with 11 bases between the two germline ends. Germline V gene data show CDR1 as LNHDA and CDR2 as SQIVND (reference sequence). The CDR3 sequence is 15 residues long. The CDR3 protein is CASSITGGPNEKLFF. The CDR3 bases are TGTGCCAGTAGTATTACGGGGGGCCCTAATGAAAAACTGTTTTTT.

Ten or more counts support this clone. This chain uses TRBV7-7 with TRBJ2-6; weak D call: TRBD1 (6 bases). Germline V gene data show CDR1 as SSHAT and CDR2 as FNYEAQ (reference sequence). The CDR3 consists of 18 residues. With 5 bases removed from V and 0 bases from J, the gap between germline ends came to 17 bases. CDR3 sequence: CASSDQTGYSSGANVLTF. CDR3 in DNA: TGTGCCAGCAGCGATCAGACAGGTTACAGCTCTGGGGCCAACGTCCTGACTTTC. The entire variable domain, with the rest obtained from reference TRBV7-7 and TRBJ2-6, is as follows: GAGVSQSPRYKVTKRGQDVTLRCDPISSHATLYWYQQALGQGPEFLTYFNYEAQPDKSGLPSDRFSAERPEGSISTLTIQRTEQRDSAMYRCASSDQTGYSSGANVLTFGAGSRLTVL.

This clone was counted many times. The chain uses TRBV5-1 and TRBJ2-1; TRBD2 matches 10 bases. After removal of 1 base from V and 4 bases from J, the junction contained 8 bases not matched to a gene. This CDR3 is built from 17 residues. Germline V CDR1 and CDR2: SGHRS, YFSETQ. The CDR3 DNA reads as TGCGCCAGCAGCTTGCTCCCGACTAGCGGGCAATACAATGAGCAGTTCTTC. It codes for CASSLLPTSGQYNEQFF.

This clone was recorded many times. V and J are TRBV7-6 and TRBJ2-3, with 10 bases matching TRBD1. The CDR3 spans 15 residues. V lost 2 bases, J lost 6 bases, and 5 bases stayed unmatched. Per germline, CDR1 SGHVS and CDR2 FNYEAQ. CDR3 nucleotides: TGTGCCAGCAGCTTAAGGACAGGGGGATACGATACGCAGTATTTT. This gives the protein CASSLRTGGYDTQYF.

This clone was observed many times. This chain links TRBV6-4 with TRBJ1-5; weak D call: TRBD1 (5 bases). The germline V gene has CDR1 MRHNA and CDR2 SNTAGT. The V end was cut by 6 bases, the J end by 4 bases, with 10 bases between. The CDR3 covers 13 residues. The CDR3: CASSWDLNQPQHF. The CDR3 nucleotides are TGTGCCAGCAGCTGGGACTTAAATCAGCCCCAGCATTTT.

This clone showed up many times. The chain combines TRBV6-2 or TRBV6-3 with TRBJ2-1; maybe TRBD2 (6 bases). CDR3 length: 14 amino acids. From germline, CDR1 is MNHEY and CDR2 SVGEGT. Trimming pared 6 bases from V and 7 bases from J, leaving 16 bases between. CDR3 amino acids: CASRPRLEWNEQFF. The CDR3 nucleotides are TGTGCCAGCAGACCTCGACTAGAATGGAATGAGCAGTTCTTC.

There are many counts of this clone. This chain uses TRBV18 with TRBJ2-1; 8 bases are shared with TRBD2. Losses at the gene ends were 3 bases for V and 0 bases for J; bases not matched to a gene: 16. The CDR3 loop spans 20 amino acids. The V gene's germline CDR1 is KGHSH and CDR2 LQKENI. CDR3 region: CASSPRAPSPREVSYNEQFF. The CDR3 coding sequence is TGTGCCAGCTCACCGAGAGCCCCCTCTCCGCGGGAGGTCTCCTACAATGAGCAGTTCTTC.

Many counts were recorded for this clone. The chain has TRBV28 and TRBJ1-2; D may be TRBD1 (5 bases). This CDR3 region has 14 residues. The germline V gene encodes CDR1 MDHEN and CDR2 SYDVKM. V shed 8 bases and J shed 8 bases, with 21 bases lying between them. The CDR3 nucleotides read TGTGCCAGCTACCCTGCGGGGCAGGGCCGAGGCTACACCTTC. As protein: CASYPAGQGRGYTF.

There are many counts of this clone. The chain carries TRBV2 and TRBJ2-3; TRBD2 matches 9 bases. The V segment lost 4 bases and the J segment 4 bases; nucleotides outside the gene matches: 6. The CDR3 loop spans 15 amino acids. Germline lookup yields CDR1 SNHLY and CDR2 FYNNEI. The CDR3 DNA reads TGTGCCAGCAGTGTATTGCGGGAGGGTGCAGATACGCAGTATTTT. Its protein product is CASSVLREGADTQYF.

At least ten counts were recorded for this clone. CDR3 nucleotides: TGTGCCAGCAGTTTCGGCGGGACAGGGGGGGCAACTAATGAAAAACTGTTTTTT. Translation gives CASSFGGTGGATNEKLFF. The chain uses TRBV28 and TRBJ1-4, with 11 nucleotides matching TRBD1. Losses at the gene ends were 3 bases for V and 0 bases for J; bases not matched to a gene: 6. CDR3 length: 18 amino acids. Germline V gene lookup returns CDR1 MDHEN and CDR2 SYDVKM.

This clone was found a few times. V and J are TRBV12-3 or TRBV12-4 and TRBJ2-1, with D possibly matching TRBD1 (6 bases). Trimming stripped 1 base from V and 3 bases from J, with 16 bases between. The CDR3 length is 17 residues. The CDR3 bases are TGTGCCAGCAGTTTAGGGACAGTAGGGGCCGGCTACAATGAGCAGTTCTTC. This translates into CASSLGTVGAGYNEQFF.

This clone was seen many times. The chain couples TRBV19 to TRBJ2-7; D may be TRBD1 (6 bases). V lost 6 bases and J lost 2, with 17 bases in between. Per the germline V gene, CDR1 is LNHDA and CDR2 is SQIVND (reference sequence). The CDR3 sequence is 15 residues long. CDR3 DNA sequence: TGTGCCAGTAGCCGACAGGCCCCCCCTACCTACGAGCAGTACTTC. Translated: CASSRQAPPTYEQYF.

A few counts support this clone. The chain links TRBV15 to TRBJ1-5; D remains unclear. Trimming took 0 bases from V and 1 from J, leaving 16 bases between them. CDR3 length: 18 residues. Germline V gene lookup returns CDR1 LNHNV and CDR2 YYDKDF (reference sequence). CDR3 bases: TGTGCCACCAGCAGAGATAATAGCCCCCGGGGAAGCAATCAGCCCCAGCATTTT. It codes for CATSRDNSPRGSNQPQHF.